The 9 T cell receptor beta chains listed next were all sequenced from one sample in a study of T-cell memory formation after mild COVID-19. TCRdb re-analysed the 5' RACE reads in MiXCR, keeping a single row per CDR3 protein. The sample has 400,000 to 500,000 distinct CDR3 sequences; 15% to 25% are singletons. The sample comprised PBMCs or a T cell subset sorted from them (not recorded which). These receptors were taken from an adult woman who had mild COVID-19 (a few samples of this study predate the infection). Cell type and time point are not known.

This clonotype came up a few times. The chain recombines TRBV6-7 with TRBJ2-7, with unresolved D. TRBV6-7 is known as an ORF, though its function is uncertain. V shed 4 bases and J shed 2 bases, with 18 bases lying between them. The CDR3 has 16 residues. The CDR3 reads CASSCPYPQSTYEQYF. The CDR3 bases are TGTGCCAGCAGTTGCCCATACCCCCAGTCGACCTACGAGCAGTACTTC.

The J gene is TRBJ2-1, the V gene TRBV11-2; D remains ambiguous. The CDR3 extends over 15 amino acids. The germline V gene has CDR1 SGHAT and CDR2 FQNNGV. V was clipped by 1 base and J by 9 bases, with 16 bases between them. This chain's CDR3 is CASSLGPTRYGEQFF. CDR3 nucleotide sequence: TGTGCCAGCAGCTTAGGGCCTACGAGGTACGGTGAGCAGTTCTTC.

This chain joins TRBV7-9 and TRBJ1-6; D is uncertain. Germline CDR1 SEHNR, CDR2 FQNEAQ (reference sequence). The CDR3 has 16 amino acids. Trimming stripped 1 base from V and 0 bases from J, with 7 bases between. This CDR3 is CASSLDRSSYNSPLHF. The CDR3 DNA sequence: TGTGCCAGCAGCTTAGATCGGAGCTCCTATAATTCACCCCTCCACTTT.

This clonotype was seen a handful of times. The CDR3 is CASSPSGGGTGELFF. For the CDR3, the DNA is TGCGCCAGCAGCCCCAGTGGGGGCGGCACCGGGGAGCTGTTTTTT. The chain is built from TRBV5-1 and TRBJ2-2; D perhaps matches TRBD1 (6 bases). Deletions cut 4 bases from V and 4 bases from J, with 14 bases between. The CDR3 runs 15 residues. Germline assignment: CDR1 SGHRS and CDR2 YFSETQ.

This clonotype is a singleton in its sample. The chain joins TRBV6-6 to TRBJ1-4, with a possible D match to TRBD1 (6 bases). Germline CDR1 and CDR2: MNHNY and SVGAGI (reference sequence). This CDR3 is built from 13 residues. V dropped 9 bases and J dropped 8 bases, with 16 bases sitting between them. CDR3 coding DNA: TGTGCCAGTGGGGACACAGGGCGAGAAAAACTGTTTTTT. Protein sequence: CASGDTGREKLFF.

This clonotype was recorded a few times. V is TRBV29-1 and J is TRBJ2-7, with D possibly being TRBD2 (6 bases). The CDR3 is made up of 16 amino acids. Trimming took 6 bases from V and 5 from J, leaving 26 bases between them. CDR1 is SQVTM, CDR2 ANQGSEA, per germline. The CDR3, as DNA: TGCAGCGTGGGTTCCCCTTCTCTAGCGCAACAGCACGAGCAGTACTTC. The encoded protein is CSVGSPSLAQQHEQYF.

Ten or more counts support this clonotype. The chain uses TRBV9 and TRBJ2-7, with a weak D call TRBD1 (6 bases). In germline, CDR1 is SGDLS, CDR2 YYNGEE. V lost 2 bases to trimming and J lost 4 bases, with 16 bases between them. This CDR3 contains 15 residues. The CDR3 nucleotides are TGTGCCAGCAGCGTCGACCAGGGGCCCCCTTACGAGCAGTACTTC. Encoded protein: CASSVDQGPPYEQYF.

This clonotype was detected a few times. The chain links TRBV20-1 to TRBJ2-1; D not resolved. Looked up from germline, CDR1 is DFQATT and CDR2 is SNEGSKA (reference sequence). The ends were cut back, 1 base at V and 3 bases at J, with 7 bases in the middle. This CDR3 contains 13 residues. This CDR3 reads CSARGTNYNEQFF. As DNA, the CDR3 is TGCAGTGCTAGAGGGACCAACTACAATGAGCAGTTCTTC.

The chain links TRBV29-1 to TRBJ2-7; D possibly corresponds to TRBD1 (6 bases). The germline gives CDR1 SQVTM, CDR2 ANQGSEA. V lost 5 bases and J lost 1, with 12 bases in between. CDR3 size: 13 residues. The CDR3, as DNA: TGCAGCGTTCTCAGGGGTGATTCCTACGAGCAGTACTTC. This gives the protein CSVLRGDSYEQYF.